One and the same sample provided the 6 T cell receptor beta chains below, sequenced in a study of T cell repertoires in cytomegalovirus infection. TCRdb fed the reads into MiXCR, producing one record per CDR3 protein. This sample has under 200,000 distinct CDR3 sequences; 8.5% to 10% occur once, and the top ten carry roughly 5.1%. Material for sequencing was PBMCs. These receptors were obtained from a human donor in good health (CMV status not recorded). Some clones in this sample may be carry-over from other donors' samples.

This clonotype was observed at least ten times. This chain links TRBV28 with TRBJ2-3, with unresolved D. Germline loops: CDR1 MDHEN, CDR2 SYDVKM. The V and J ends lost 5 bases and 6 bases respectively, with 6 bases between them. CDR3 size: 11 residues. The CDR3 DNA sequence: TGTGCCAGCAGTACGTCCGATACGCAGTATTTT. It encodes CASSTSDTQYF.

This clonotype was detected many times. The V and J genes are TRBV7-8 and TRBJ2-2, with TRBD1 matching over 9 bases. The CDR3 is made up of 16 amino acids. CDR1 and CDR2 from the germline V gene are SGHVS and FQNEAQ. The J segment lost 0 bases and the V segment lost 5 bases, leaving 4 bases of the junction unmatched. The CDR3 bases are TGTGCCAGCAGCGTTACAGGGGGCACGAACACCGGGGAGCTGTTTTTT. Its protein product is CASSVTGGTNTGELFF.

This clonotype was counted between two and nine times. The gene calls are TRBV3-1 and TRBJ2-5; D is ambiguous. This CDR3 has 17 residues. Germline V lookup: CDR1 LGHDT, CDR2 YNNKEL (reference sequence). V shed 0 bases and J shed 1 base, with 15 bases lying between them. In DNA form, the CDR3 reads TGTGCCAGCAGCCAAGATCTTCAGAGAGCTCCCCAAGAGACCCAGTACTTC. This codes for CASSQDLQRAPQETQYF.

This clonotype was counted only a few times. The J gene is TRBJ2-7, the V gene TRBV19; TRBD2 is a possible D gene (5 bases). V was trimmed by 3 bases and J by 3 bases, leaving 15 bases between them. This CDR3 region has 15 residues. The V gene's germline CDR1 is LNHDA and CDR2 SQIVND (reference sequence). CDR3 nucleotide sequence: TGTGCCAGTAGTATGGGCGCCGGGGAAATCTACGAGCAGTACTTC. Translating it yields CASSMGAGEIYEQYF.

Many counts were recorded for this clonotype. The CDR3: CASSWTGGSYNEQFF. The CDR3 nucleotides read TGTGCCAGCAGCTGGACAGGGGGCTCCTACAATGAGCAGTTCTTC. The gene calls are TRBV7-2 and TRBJ2-1; 10 bases line up with TRBD1. V trimming: 4 bases; J trimming: 0 bases; junction bases outside the gene matches: 0. CDR3 size: 15 residues. The germline V gene has CDR1 SGHTA and CDR2 FQGNSA.

Notes on this clonotype: Just one base apart from a much larger clone, this may be a read error. This is likely a read error, given that the CDR3 carries no conserved phenylalanine or tryptophan at its end. This chain connects TRBV29-1 to TRBJ1-5; D may be TRBD1 (5 bases). V dropped 5 bases and J dropped 4 bases, with 9 bases sitting between them. Germline V gene lookup returns CDR1 SQVTM and CDR2 ANQGSEA. CDR3 size: 12 residues. The CDR3 coding sequence is TGCAGCGTTCGCTCAGGGAATCAGCCCCAGCATGTT. Translating it yields CSVRSGNQPQHV.